This T cell receptor beta chain is drawn from a study of cytomegalovirus exposure and HLA in healthy donors. Study outcomes and limitations: There were about 160 TCR beta chains listed as cytomegalovirus-associated. TCR beta chain V- and J-gene trimming was linked, in a later analysis, to a missense variant in DCLRE1C. Several top significant clusters appeared, in a later analysis, to be linked to common viral pathogens. As confirmed in vitro, a few CMV-associated chains were specific for CMV antigens.

PCR involved 60 Vbeta and 13 Jbeta primers. The method was immunoSEQ multiplex PCR; TCRdb's version includes in-frame clones alone and lacks a portion of them. The sample has approximately 210,000 clones, roughly four fifths seen once. On this clone: Its matching antigen is unknown.

The sequence was obtained from a woman aged 45 to 65 in good health and CMV-seropositive. The sequenced sample was PBMCs.

In DNA form, the CDR3 reads TGCGCCAGCAGCTTGCTCAACTATGGCTACACCTTC. Encoded protein: CASSLLNYGYTF. This chain uses TRBV5-1 with TRBJ1-2; D gene unclear. Per germline, CDR1 SGHRS and CDR2 YFSETQ. Trimming removed 1 base at V and 2 bases at J, with 3 bases between. The CDR3 consists of 12 residues.